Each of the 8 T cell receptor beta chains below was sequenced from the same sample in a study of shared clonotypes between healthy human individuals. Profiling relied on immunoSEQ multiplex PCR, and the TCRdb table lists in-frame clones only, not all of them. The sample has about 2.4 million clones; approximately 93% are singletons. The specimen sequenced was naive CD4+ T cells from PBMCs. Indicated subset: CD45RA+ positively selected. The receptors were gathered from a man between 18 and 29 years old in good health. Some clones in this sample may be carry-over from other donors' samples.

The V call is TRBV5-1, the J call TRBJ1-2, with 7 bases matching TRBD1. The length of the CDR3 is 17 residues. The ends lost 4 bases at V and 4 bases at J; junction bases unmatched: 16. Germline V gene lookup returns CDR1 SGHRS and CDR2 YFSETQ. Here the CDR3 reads CASSETPQGRRSYGYTF. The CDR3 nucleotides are TGCGCCAGCAGCGAGACACCACAGGGGCGAAGGAGCTATGGCTACACCTTC. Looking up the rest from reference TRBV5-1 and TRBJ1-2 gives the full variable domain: KAGVTQTPRYLIKTRGQQVTLSCSPISGHRSVSWYQQTPGQGLQFLFEYFSETQRNKGNFPGRFSGRQFSNSRSEMNVSTLELGDSALYLCASSETPQGRRSYGYTFGSGTRLTVV.

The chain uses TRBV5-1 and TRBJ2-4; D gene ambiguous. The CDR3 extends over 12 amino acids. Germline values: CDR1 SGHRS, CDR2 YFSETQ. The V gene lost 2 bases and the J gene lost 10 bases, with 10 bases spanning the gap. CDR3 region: CASSLLGMIQYF. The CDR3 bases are TGCGCCAGCAGCTTATTAGGTATGATTCAGTACTTC.

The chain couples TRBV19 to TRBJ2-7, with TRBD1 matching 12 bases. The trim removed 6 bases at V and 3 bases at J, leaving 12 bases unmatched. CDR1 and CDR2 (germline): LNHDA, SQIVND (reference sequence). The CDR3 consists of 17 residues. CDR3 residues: CASSARDRGLGIYEQYF. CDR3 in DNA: TGTGCCAGTAGCGCCCGGGACAGGGGGCTGGGGATCTACGAGCAGTACTTC.

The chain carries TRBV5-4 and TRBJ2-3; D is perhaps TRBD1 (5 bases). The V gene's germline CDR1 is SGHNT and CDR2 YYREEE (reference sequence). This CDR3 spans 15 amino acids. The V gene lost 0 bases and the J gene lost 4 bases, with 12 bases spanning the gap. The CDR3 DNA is TGTGCCAGCAGCTTGGGCCAGGGCCGCGCAGATACGCAGTATTTT. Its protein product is CASSLGQGRADTQYF.

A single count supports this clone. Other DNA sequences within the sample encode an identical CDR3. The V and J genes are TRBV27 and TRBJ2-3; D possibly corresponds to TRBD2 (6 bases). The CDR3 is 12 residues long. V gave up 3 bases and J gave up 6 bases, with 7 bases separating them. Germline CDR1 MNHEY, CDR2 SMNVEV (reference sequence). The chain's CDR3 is CASSLTRDTQYF. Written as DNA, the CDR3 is TGTGCCAGCAGTTTGACTAGGGATACGCAGTATTTT.

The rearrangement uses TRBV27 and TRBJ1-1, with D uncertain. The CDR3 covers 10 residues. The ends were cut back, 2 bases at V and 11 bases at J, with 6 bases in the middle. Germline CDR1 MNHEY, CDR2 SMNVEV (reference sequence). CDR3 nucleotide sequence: TGTGCCAGCAGTTTAACAAGGGCTTTCTTT. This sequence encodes CASSLTRAFF.

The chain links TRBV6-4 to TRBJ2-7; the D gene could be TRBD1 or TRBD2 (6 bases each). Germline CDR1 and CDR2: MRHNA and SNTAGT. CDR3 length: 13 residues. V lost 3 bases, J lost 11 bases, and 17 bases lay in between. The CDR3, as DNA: TGTGCCAGCAGTGAGGGTTTAGGGGGGCGTAAGTACTTC. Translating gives CASSEGLGGRKYF.

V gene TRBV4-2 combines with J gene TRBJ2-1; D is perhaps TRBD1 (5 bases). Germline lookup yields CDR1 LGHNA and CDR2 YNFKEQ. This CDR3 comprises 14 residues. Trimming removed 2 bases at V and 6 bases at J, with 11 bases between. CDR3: CASSQSAGSNEQFF. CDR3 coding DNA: TGTGCCAGCAGCCAATCCGCAGGGTCCAATGAGCAGTTCTTC.